The T cell receptor (beta chain) described here comes from a study of T cell clones after liver transplantation. Study-wide context: Tolerant meant at least one year fully off immunosuppression without liver enzymes above twice normal.

As concerns this clone: No antigen is known for it.

Germline CDR1 and CDR2: WNHNN and SYGVQD (reference sequence). The CDR3 length is 18 residues. Trimming took off 5 bases at V and 5 bases at J, with 22 bases between the two ends. General study points: A significant post-transplant drop in circulating graft-donor-reactive CD4 TCRbeta sequences occurred in most of the 8 subjects.

Profiled with immunoSEQ multiplex PCR; TCRdb holds only in-frame clones, not every one. The table has around 3,000 clones, under 30% seen once. Proliferating CFSE-low MLR cells were sequenced to define alloreactive TCRbeta sequences. Pre-transplant recipient cells met graft donor PBMCs, splenocytes, lymph-node cells, or third-party PBMCs. The sample consisted of CD4+ T cells from PBMCs cultured with third-party cells. The receptor's source is a human patient who received a liver transplant. Some T cells may trace back to the graft donor. This chain uses TRBV10-1 with TRBJ2-6; D remains ambiguous. CDR3 residues: CASSQPMIAQSRANVLTF. As DNA, the CDR3 is TGCGCCAGCAGTCAGCCGATGATCGCACAAAGTCGGGCCAACGTCCTGACTTTC.